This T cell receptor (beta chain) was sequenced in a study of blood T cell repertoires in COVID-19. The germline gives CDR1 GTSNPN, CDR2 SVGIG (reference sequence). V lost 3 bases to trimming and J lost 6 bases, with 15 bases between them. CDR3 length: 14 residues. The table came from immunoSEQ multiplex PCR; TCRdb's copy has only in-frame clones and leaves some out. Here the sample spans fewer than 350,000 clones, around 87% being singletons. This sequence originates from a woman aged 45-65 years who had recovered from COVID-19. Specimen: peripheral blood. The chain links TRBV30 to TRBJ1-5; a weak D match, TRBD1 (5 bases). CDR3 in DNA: TGTGCCTGGAGCTCCCGAAGGGGTGCTCAGCCCCAGCATTTT. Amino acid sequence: CAWSSRRGAQPQHF.